The sequence of this T cell receptor (beta chain) was determined in a study of T cell repertoires in cytomegalovirus infection. Study in general: It was recently identified HLA-C-restricted and well-studied HLA-B-restricted CMV epitopes that the study used. Indications of both CMV infection and matching HLA type were provided by public TCR beta signatures.

CDR3 length equals 10 residues. V was clipped by 7 bases and J by 5 bases, with 8 bases between them. In germline, CDR1 is SQVTM, CDR2 ANQGSEA. Study-level points and caveats: CMV carriers having the relevant HLA were flagged by cumulative public TCR beta family frequency. Ex vivo responses were dominated by HLA-C-restricted CMV-specific TCR beta clonotypes.

A remark on this clonotype: As yet, its antigen is unknown.

TCRdb recomputed calls from the reads with MiXCR, one row per CDR3 protein. The data hold fewer than 1,000,000 distinct CDR3 sequences, with approximately 31% observed a single time. The sequence came from a human donor in good health (CMV status not recorded). Some clones in this sample may be carry-over from other donors' samples. The sequenced sample was cultured CD8+ T cells from PBMCs, obtained from culture after CMV antigen stimulation. The chain uses TRBV29-1 and TRBJ1-1; perhaps TRBD1 as D (5 bases). CDR3 sequence (DNA): TGCAGCGCTTACAGGACTGAAGCTTTCTTT. Translating gives CSAYRTEAFF.